This TCR beta chain was profiled in a study of T cells in Graves' hyperthyroidism and ophthalmopathy. Amplified TCR beta CDR3 regions derived from RNA transcripts. First-round RT-PCR of the TCR CDR3 relied on the HTBI primer set. TCRdb used MiXCR to reprocess the multiplex PCR reads, holding one entry per CDR3 protein. The table records about 640,000 distinct CDR3 sequences, around 20% of them present only once. Comments on this clonotype: An end of the junction differs from the germline gene, which may be a read error.

Germline assignment: CDR1 KGHDR and CDR2 SFDVKD. CDR3 length: 14 amino acids. The sequenced sample consisted of blood. J is TRBJ1-5 and V is TRBV24-1, with no clear D. This clonotype was obtained from a man aged 25-40 years with Graves' ophthalmopathy. CDR3 in DNA: TGTGCCACCAGTGAAGGTTTAAGCAATCAGCCCCAGCGTTTT. Its protein is CATSEGLSNQPQRF.